Following are 13 T cell receptor beta chains from one sample sequenced in a study of response to subunit inactivated influenza vaccine. One entry per CDR3 protein results from TCRdb running MiXCR on the RT-PCR reads. The sample yields about 540,000 distinct CDR3 sequences, around a quarter seen once. The same specimen was also included in a second study, on T cells expressing NK-cell markers. As that study records: What made the TCR beta cDNA was 5'RACE template switching with UMIs.

Sequencing was performed on CD4+ T cells sorted from PBMCs, taken 11 to 12 days after vaccination. All receptors derive from a man aged 45-65 years who received an inactivated influenza vaccine.

The genes are TRBV12-3 or TRBV12-4 and TRBJ1-1, with 8 bases that match TRBD1. The CDR3 covers 17 residues. V was clipped by 5 bases and J by 1 base; unmatched bases: 12. CDR3 amino acids: CASSPRTGRVWNTEAFF. Written as DNA, the CDR3 is TGTGCCAGCAGTCCGAGGACAGGGAGAGTGTGGAACACTGAAGCTTTCTTT.

The rearrangement uses TRBV2 and TRBJ2-7; 12 bases match TRBD2. The CDR3 length is 14 residues. Unmatched junction bases numbered 6, after V lost 6 bases and J lost 6 bases. Per germline, CDR1 SNHLY and CDR2 FYNNEI. The CDR3 sequence is CASSLAGGLGEQYF. DNA for the CDR3: TGTGCCAGCAGCCTAGCGGGAGGGCTAGGCGAGCAGTACTTC. The whole variable domain, filled in from reference TRBV2 and TRBJ2-7, reads EPEVTQTPSHQVTQMGQEVILRCVPISNHLYFYWYRQILGQKVEFLVSFYNNEISEKSEIFDDQFSVERPDGSNFTLKIRSTKLEDSAMYFCASSLAGGLGEQYFGPGTRLTVT.

This clonotype was detected only a few times. The V call is TRBV29-1, the J call TRBJ2-7; weak D call: TRBD1 (5 bases). Per the germline V gene, CDR1 is SQVTM and CDR2 is ANQGSEA. This CDR3 comprises 13 residues. Trimming left V 5 bases short and J 3 bases short, with 14 bases between. The CDR3 reads CSVRTGQLYEQYF. As DNA, the CDR3 is TGCAGCGTTAGAACAGGTCAGCTCTACGAGCAGTACTTC.

The chain links TRBV15 to TRBJ2-7; D gene uncertain. The CDR3 runs to 13 residues. Germline V gene sequence: CDR1 LNHNV, CDR2 YYDKDF (reference sequence). V lost 3 bases to trimming and J lost 4 bases, with 10 bases between them. CDR3 in amino acids: CATSSGDGYEQYF. The CDR3 DNA follows: TGTGCCACCAGCAGCGGAGACGGGTACGAGCAGTACTTC.

Comments on this clonotype: Being one base from a much bigger clone, this may be a read error. The chain combines TRBV4-1 with TRBJ1-6; 8 bases match TRBD1. Trimming at V came to 4 bases and at J to 7 bases, leaving 3 bases not matched to a gene. Germline V gene sequence: CDR1 MGHRA, CDR2 YSYEKL. The CDR3 sequence is 14 residues long. For the CDR3, the DNA is TGCGCCAGCAGCCCGGGACAGGCAAATTCACCCCTCCACTTT. It translates to CASSPGQANSPLHF.

This clonotype was found a few times. This rearrangement joins TRBV4-1 to TRBJ2-2; a possible D gene is TRBD2 (6 bases). Germline V gene data show CDR1 as MGHRA and CDR2 as YSYEKL. V lost 4 bases to trimming and J lost 4 bases, with 13 bases between them. This CDR3 region has 15 residues. CDR3 amino acids: CASSPQAGFTGELFF. CDR3 nucleotide sequence: TGCGCCAGCAGCCCTCAGGCGGGGTTCACCGGGGAGCTGTTTTTT.

This chain connects TRBV6-2 or TRBV6-3 to TRBJ2-7; D unresolved. Germline V CDR1 and CDR2: MNHEY, SVGEGT. V gave up 2 bases and J gave up 4 bases, with 12 bases separating them. The CDR3 extends over 14 amino acids. Here the CDR3 DNA reads TGTGCCAGCAGTTACGGACCGAGAGTTTACGAGCAGTACTTC. Amino acids: CASSYGPRVYEQYF.

This clonotype was counted only a few times. The chain employs TRBV12-3 or TRBV12-4 and TRBJ1-1; 9 bases agree with TRBD1. This CDR3 region has 13 residues. V shed 5 bases and J 7 bases; nucleotides not matched to a gene: 5. The CDR3 loop reads CASSPGTGLEAFF. In DNA, the CDR3 is TGTGCCAGCAGTCCCGGGACAGGGCTTGAAGCTTTCTTT.

This clonotype has just a few counts. V and J are TRBV20-1 and TRBJ1-6; D is unclear. Germline assignment: CDR1 DFQATT and CDR2 SNEGSKA (reference sequence). CDR3 length: 15 residues. Trimming took off 0 bases at V and 3 bases at J, with 9 bases between the two ends. The CDR3 protein is CSARDPQSYNSPLHF. The CDR3 coding sequence is TGCAGTGCTAGAGATCCGCAGAGCTATAATTCACCCCTCCACTTT.

The V gene is TRBV7-2, the J gene TRBJ2-2; 8 bases are a match to TRBD1. The CDR3 is made up of 16 amino acids. The V gene end was trimmed by 4 bases and the J gene end by 2 bases; junction bases not matched to a gene: 6. Germline V gives CDR1 SGHTA, CDR2 FQGNSA. CDR3: CASSSYRGANTGELFF. DNA for the CDR3: TGTGCCAGCAGCTCCTACAGGGGGGCTAACACCGGGGAGCTGTTTTTT.

The chain employs TRBV12-3 or TRBV12-4 and TRBJ1-2; 7 bases are a match to TRBD1. V was pared by 7 bases and J by 4 bases, with 6 bases of the junction left unmatched. The CDR3 has 13 amino acids. The CDR3 reads CASTRDRAYGYTF. CDR3 bases: TGTGCCAGCACCCGCGACAGGGCCTATGGCTACACCTTC.

This clonotype was seen repeatedly, ten times or more. The chain has TRBV20-1 and TRBJ1-1; D uncertain. CDR3 length: 11 residues. Per germline, CDR1 DFQATT and CDR2 SNEGSKA (reference sequence). V lost 2 bases, J lost 5 bases, and 6 bases lay in between. CDR3 loop: CSARQSTEAFF. CDR3 nucleotides: TGCAGTGCTAGACAAAGTACTGAAGCTTTCTTT.

This clonotype was counted many times. The genes are TRBV6-2 or TRBV6-3 and TRBJ1-1; D remains ambiguous. The V end was cut by 2 bases, the J end by 1 base, with 14 bases between. The CDR3 extends over 16 amino acids. Germline assignment: CDR1 MNHEY and CDR2 SVGEGT. CDR3 loop: CASSYEPAWENTEAFF. CDR3 nucleotide sequence: TGTGCCAGCAGTTACGAACCGGCGTGGGAGAACACTGAAGCTTTCTTT.